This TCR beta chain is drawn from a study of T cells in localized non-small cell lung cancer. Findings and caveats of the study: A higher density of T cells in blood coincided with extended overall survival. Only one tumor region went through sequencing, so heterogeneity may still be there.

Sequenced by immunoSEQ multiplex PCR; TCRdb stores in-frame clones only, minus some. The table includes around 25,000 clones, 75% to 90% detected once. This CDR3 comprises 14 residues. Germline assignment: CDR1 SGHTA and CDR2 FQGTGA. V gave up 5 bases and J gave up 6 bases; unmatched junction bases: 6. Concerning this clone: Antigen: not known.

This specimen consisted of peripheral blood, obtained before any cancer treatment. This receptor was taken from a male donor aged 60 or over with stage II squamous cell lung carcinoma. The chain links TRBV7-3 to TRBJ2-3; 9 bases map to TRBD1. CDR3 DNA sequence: TGTGCCAGCAGCCCAACAGGGGGCGGGGATACGCAGTATTTT. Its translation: CASSPTGGGDTQYF.